Many counts were recorded for the clone carrying this TCR beta chain. Antigen specificity is unknown. These data are taken from a study of T cells after yellow fever vaccination. The germline V and J ends were trimmed by 0 bases and 4 bases, with 14 bases remaining between them. This CDR3 comprises 16 residues. Germline V gene lookup returns CDR1 LGHNA and CDR2 YSLEER. Study-level points and caveats: Clonotypes shared by both compartments, CD4 and CD8, made up a small share. Compared with primary, the secondary response was weaker and peaked at day 5, not 15. Within FACS-sorted repertoires, abundant clonotypes contaminating from the bulk population could be present.

MiXCR, applied by TCRdb to the 5' RACE reads, yields one record per CDR3 protein. Counted here are 600,000 to 750,000 distinct CDR3 sequences, 10% to 15% occurring once; the ten biggest clones make up about 16%. The source was PBMCs, collected on the day of the yellow fever booster vaccination. This receptor was identified in a man aged 30 to 45 who received the YFV17D yellow fever vaccine. This chain connects TRBV4-3 to TRBJ2-3; D remains ambiguous. CDR3 coding DNA: TGCGCCAGCAGCCAAGAAGGCGGACCGGTCCCAGATACGCAGTATTTT. Translating gives CASSQEGGPVPDTQYF.